This T cell receptor (beta chain) was captured by sequencing in a study of blood T cell repertoires in COVID-19. Across the whole study: From the United States, Italy and Spain came samples of acute and convalescent COVID-19. PBMCs, B-cell-depleted T cells, or T cells provided the cDNA or gDNA that made up the material.

The CDR3 has 17 amino acids. Germline lookup yields CDR1 MNHEY and CDR2 SMNVEV (reference sequence). Trimming removed 5 bases from V and 5 bases from J, with 24 bases in between. In the study's own analysis: Estimation of nucleated cell counts was performed using reference gene primer amplification. The repertoire was sequenced with immunoSEQ multiplex PCR; TCRdb's copy has only in-frame clones and lacks some. That table is the source of V, J and clone size, and D and trimming were worked out from the DNA. The sample has approximately 110,000 clones; roughly 81% are singletons. The rearrangement links TRBV27 to TRBJ1-1, with D tentatively TRBD1 (5 bases). The receptor was isolated from a human donor in a cohort sampled during active COVID-19. The sequencing input was peripheral blood. The CDR3 sequence is CASSTLLGQVKGTEAFF. The CDR3 DNA sequence: TGTGCCAGCAGTACACTACTCGGACAAGTAAAGGGGACTGAAGCTTTCTTT.